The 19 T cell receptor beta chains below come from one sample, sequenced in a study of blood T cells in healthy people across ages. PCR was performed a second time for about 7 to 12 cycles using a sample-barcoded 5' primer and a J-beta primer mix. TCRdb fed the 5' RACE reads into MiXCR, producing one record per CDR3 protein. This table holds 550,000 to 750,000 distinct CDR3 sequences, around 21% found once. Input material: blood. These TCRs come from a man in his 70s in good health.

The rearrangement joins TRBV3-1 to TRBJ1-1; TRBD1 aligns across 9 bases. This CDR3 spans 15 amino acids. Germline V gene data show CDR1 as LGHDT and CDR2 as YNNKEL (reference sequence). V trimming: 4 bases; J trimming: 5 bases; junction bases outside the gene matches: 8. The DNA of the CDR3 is TGTGCCAGCAGCCCTTTGAGGACAGGGGTAACTGAAGCTTTCTTT. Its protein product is CASSPLRTGVTEAFF.

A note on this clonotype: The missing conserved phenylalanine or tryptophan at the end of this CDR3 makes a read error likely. The CDR3 coding sequence is TGTGCCAGCACTTCAGTCGGTGAAAAACTGTTTCTT. It is translated as CASTSVGEKLFL. V gene TRBV13 combines with J gene TRBJ1-4; no definite D call. The CDR3 totals 12 residues. The germline V gene encodes CDR1 PRHDT and CDR2 FYEKMQ (reference sequence). Trimming left V 7 bases short and J 7 bases short, with 10 bases between.

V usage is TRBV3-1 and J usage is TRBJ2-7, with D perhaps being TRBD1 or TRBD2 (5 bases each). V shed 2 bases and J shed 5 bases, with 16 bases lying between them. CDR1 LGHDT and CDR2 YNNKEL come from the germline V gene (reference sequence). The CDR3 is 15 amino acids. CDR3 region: CASSQRGAGSDEQYF. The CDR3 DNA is TGTGCCAGCAGCCAAAGAGGGGCAGGGAGCGACGAGCAGTACTTC.

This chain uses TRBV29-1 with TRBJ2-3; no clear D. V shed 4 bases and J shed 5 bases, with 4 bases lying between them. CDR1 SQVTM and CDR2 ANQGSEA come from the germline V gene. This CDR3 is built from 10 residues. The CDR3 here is CSVGRDTQYF. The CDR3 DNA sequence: TGCAGCGTTGGAAGAGATACGCAGTATTTT.

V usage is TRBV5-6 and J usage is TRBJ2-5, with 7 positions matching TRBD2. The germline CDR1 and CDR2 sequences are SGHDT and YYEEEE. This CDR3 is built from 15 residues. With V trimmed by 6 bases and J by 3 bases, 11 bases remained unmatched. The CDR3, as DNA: TGTGCCAGCATCCCCTCTCCGGGACTAAAAGAGACCCAGTACTTC. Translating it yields CASIPSPGLKETQYF.

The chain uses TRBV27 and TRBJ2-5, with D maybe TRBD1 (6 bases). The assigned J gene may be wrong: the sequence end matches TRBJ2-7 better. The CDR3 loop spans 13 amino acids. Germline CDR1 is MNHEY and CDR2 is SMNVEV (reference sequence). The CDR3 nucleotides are TGTGCCAGCGGGATGACAGGTTCCTACGAGCAGTACTTC. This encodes CASGMTGSYEQYF.

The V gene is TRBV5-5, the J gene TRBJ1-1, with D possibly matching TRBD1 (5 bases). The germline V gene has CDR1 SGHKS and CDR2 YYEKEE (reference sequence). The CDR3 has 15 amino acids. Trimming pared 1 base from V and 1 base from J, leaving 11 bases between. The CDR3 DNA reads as TGTGCCAGCAGCTTGCTCGCAGGGAAGAACACTGAAGCTTTCTTT. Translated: CASSLLAGKNTEAFF.

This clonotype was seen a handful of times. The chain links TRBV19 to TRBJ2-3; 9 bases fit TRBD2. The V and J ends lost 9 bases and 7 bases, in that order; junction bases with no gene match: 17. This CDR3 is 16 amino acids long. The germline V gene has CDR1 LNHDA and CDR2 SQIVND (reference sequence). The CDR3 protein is CASLRTVAGESNTQYF. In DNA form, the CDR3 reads TGTGCCAGCCTCCGTACCGTAGCGGGAGAGTCAAATACGCAGTATTTT.

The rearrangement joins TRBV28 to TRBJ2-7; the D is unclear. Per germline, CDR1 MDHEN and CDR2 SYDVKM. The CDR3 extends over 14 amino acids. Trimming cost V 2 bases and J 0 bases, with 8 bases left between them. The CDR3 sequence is CASSLLYNSYEQYF. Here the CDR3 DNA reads TGTGCCAGCAGTTTACTTTACAACTCCTACGAGCAGTACTTC.

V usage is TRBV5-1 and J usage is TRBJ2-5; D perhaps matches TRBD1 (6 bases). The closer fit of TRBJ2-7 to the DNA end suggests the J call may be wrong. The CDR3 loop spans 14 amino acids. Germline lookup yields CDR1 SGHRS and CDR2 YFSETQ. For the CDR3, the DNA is TGCGCCAGCAGCTTTGACAGGCGGTCCTACGAGCAGTACTTC. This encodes CASSFDRRSYEQYF.

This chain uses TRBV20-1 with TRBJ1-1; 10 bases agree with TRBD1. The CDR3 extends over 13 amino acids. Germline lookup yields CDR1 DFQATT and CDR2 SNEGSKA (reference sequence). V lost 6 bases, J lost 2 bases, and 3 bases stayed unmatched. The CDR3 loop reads CSAETGGNTEAFF. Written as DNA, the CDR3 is TGCAGTGCCGAGACAGGGGGCAACACTGAAGCTTTCTTT.

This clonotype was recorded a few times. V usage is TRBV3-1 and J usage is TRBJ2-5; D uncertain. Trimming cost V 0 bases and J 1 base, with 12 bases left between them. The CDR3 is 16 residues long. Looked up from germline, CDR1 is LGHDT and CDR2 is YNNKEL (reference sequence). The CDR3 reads CASSQDLEIPQETQYF. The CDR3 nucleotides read TGTGCCAGCAGCCAAGATCTGGAGATTCCCCAAGAGACCCAGTACTTC.

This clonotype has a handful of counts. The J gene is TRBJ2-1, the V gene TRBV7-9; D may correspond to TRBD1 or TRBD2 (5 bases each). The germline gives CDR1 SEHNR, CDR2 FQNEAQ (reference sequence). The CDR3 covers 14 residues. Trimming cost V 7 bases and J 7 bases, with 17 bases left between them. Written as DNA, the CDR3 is TGTGCCAGCATCAGTCGCTCGGGGCTAAATGAGCAGTTCTTC. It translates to CASISRSGLNEQFF.

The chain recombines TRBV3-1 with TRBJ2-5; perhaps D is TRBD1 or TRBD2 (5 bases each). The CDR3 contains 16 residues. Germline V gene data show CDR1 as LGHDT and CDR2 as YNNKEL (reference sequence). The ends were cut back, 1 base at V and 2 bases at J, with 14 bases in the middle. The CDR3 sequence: CASSQASRGPQETQYF. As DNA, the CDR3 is TGTGCCAGCAGCCAAGCAAGTCGGGGCCCTCAAGAGACCCAGTACTTC.

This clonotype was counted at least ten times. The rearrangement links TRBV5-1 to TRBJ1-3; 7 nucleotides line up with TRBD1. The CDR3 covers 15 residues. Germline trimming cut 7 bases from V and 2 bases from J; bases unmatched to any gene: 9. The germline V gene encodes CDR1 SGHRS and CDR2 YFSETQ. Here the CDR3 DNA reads TGCGCCAGCTCCCTTGGGACAGCTACTGGAAACACCATATATTTT. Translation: CASSLGTATGNTIYF.

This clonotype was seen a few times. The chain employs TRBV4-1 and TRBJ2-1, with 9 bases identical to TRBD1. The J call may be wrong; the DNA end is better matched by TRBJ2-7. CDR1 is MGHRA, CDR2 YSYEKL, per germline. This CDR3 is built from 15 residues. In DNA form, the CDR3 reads TGCGCCAGCAGCCAATCCCCCGGGACAGGGTACGAGCAGTACTTC. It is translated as CASSQSPGTGYEQYF.

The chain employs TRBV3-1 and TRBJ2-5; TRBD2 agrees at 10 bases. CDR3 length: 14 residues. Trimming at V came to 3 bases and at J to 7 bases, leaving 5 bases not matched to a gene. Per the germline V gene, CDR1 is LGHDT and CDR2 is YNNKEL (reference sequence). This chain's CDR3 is CASSHGTSVGTQYF. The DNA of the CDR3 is TGTGCCAGCAGCCATGGGACTAGCGTGGGGACCCAGTACTTC.

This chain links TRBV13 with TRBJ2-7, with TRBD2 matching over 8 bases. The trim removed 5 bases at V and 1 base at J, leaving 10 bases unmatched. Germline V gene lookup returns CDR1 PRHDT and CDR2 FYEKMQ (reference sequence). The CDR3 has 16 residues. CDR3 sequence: CASSPSFERESYEQYF. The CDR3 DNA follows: TGTGCCAGCAGCCCCTCTTTCGAGCGGGAGTCCTACGAGCAGTACTTC.

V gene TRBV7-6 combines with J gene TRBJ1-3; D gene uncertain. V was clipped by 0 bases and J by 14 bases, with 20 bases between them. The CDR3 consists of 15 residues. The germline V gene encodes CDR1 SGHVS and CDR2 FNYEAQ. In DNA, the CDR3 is TGTGCCAGCAGCTTAGCGCTATCGCAGCAAGCGGTTCTATATTTT. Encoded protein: CASSLALSQQAVLYF.